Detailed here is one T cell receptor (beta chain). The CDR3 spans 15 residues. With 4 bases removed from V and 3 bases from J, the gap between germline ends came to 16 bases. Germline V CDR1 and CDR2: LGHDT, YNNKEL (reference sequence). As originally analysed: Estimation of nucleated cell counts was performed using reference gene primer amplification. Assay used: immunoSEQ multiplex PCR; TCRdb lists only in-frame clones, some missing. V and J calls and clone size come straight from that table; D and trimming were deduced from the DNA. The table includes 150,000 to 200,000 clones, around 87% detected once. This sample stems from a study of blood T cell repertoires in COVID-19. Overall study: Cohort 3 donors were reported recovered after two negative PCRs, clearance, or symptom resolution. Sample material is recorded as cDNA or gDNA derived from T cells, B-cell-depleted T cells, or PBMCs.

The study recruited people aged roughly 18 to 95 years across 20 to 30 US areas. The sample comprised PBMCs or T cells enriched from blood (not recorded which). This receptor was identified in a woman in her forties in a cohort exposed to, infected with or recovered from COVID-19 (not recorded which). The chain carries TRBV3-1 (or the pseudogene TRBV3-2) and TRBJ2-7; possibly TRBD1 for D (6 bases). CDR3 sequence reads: CASSPFWGPGYEQYF. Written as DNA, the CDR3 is TGTGCCAGCAGCCCATTCTGGGGGCCGGGCTACGAGCAGTACTTC.